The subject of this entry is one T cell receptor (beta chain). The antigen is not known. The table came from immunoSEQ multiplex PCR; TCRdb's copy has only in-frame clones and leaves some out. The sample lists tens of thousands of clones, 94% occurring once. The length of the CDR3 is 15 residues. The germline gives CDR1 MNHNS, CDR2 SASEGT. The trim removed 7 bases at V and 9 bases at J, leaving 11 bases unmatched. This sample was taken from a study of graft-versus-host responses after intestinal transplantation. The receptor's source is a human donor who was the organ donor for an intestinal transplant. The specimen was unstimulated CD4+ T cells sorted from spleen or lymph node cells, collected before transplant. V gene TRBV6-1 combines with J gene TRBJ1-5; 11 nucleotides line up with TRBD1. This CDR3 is CASTLGQGGPRPQHF. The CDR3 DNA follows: TGTGCCAGCACCCTGGGACAGGGGGGTCCCAGGCCCCAGCATTTT.